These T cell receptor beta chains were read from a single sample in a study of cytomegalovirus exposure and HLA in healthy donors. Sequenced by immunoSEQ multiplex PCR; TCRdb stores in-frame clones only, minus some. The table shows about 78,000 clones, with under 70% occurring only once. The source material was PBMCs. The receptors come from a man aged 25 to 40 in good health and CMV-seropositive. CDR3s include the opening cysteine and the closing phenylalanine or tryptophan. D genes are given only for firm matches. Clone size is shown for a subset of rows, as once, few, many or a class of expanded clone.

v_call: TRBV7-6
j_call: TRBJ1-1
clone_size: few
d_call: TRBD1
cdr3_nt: TGTGCCAGCAGCTTAGCGCAGGGGGCTTCGGGGACTGAAGCTTTCTTT
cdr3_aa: CASSLAQGASGTEAFF

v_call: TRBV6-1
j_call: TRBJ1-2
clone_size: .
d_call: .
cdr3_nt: TGTGCCAGCAGCCGGGACTCCGAGGGGGGCTACACCTTC
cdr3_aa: CASSRDSEGGYTF

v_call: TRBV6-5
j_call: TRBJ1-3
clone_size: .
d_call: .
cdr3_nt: TGTGCCAGCAGTTACAGCCGGGAAGGCTCTGGAAACACCATATATTTT
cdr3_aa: CASSYSREGSGNTIYF

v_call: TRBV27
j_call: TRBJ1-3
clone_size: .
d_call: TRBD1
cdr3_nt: TGTGCCAGCAGTCCGGGACAGCAGAGCTCTGGAAACACCATATATTTT
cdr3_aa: CASSPGQQSSGNTIYF

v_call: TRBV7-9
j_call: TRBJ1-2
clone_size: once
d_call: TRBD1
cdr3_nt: TGTGCCAGCAGCTTAGAGCAGGGGGCTGGAGGCTACACCTTC
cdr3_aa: CASSLEQGAGGYTF

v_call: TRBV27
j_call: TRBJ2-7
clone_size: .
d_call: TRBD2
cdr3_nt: TGTGCCAGCAGACTTGGACTAGCGGCTTCCTACGAGCAGTACTTC
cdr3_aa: CASRLGLAASYEQYF

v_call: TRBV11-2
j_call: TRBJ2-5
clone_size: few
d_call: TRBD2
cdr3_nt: TGTGCCAGCAGCTTAGATTGGGCTAGCGGGAAAATCTACTTC
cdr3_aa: CASSLDWASGKIYF

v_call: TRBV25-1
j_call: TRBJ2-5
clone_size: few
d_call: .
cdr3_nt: TGTGCCAGCAGTGAATATTCGGGGAGTGAGACCCAGTACTTC
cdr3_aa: CASSEYSGSETQYF

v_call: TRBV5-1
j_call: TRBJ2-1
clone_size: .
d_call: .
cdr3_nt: TGCGCCAGCAGCTTCGCACTAACATCAAATGAGCAGTTCTTC
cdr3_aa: CASSFALTSNEQFF

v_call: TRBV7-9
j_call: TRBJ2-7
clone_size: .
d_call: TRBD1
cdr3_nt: TGTGCCAGCAGCTCACCGGGACAGCGATACGAGCAGTACTTC
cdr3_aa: CASSSPGQRYEQYF

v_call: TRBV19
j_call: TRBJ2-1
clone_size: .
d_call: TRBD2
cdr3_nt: TGTGCCAGTAGTATAGATGCATTAGCGGGGGGCTCCTACAATGAGCAGTTCTTC
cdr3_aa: CASSIDALAGGSYNEQFF

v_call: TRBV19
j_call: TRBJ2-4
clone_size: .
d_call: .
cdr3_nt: TGTGCCAGTAGTATAGAGGCCGGGGCCAAAAACATTCAGTACTTC
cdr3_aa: CASSIEAGAKNIQYF

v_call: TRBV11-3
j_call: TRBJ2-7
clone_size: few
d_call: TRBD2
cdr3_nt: TGTGCCAGCAGCCCCAGCGGGAGGGACTCCTACGAGCAGTACTTC
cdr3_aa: CASSPSGRDSYEQYF

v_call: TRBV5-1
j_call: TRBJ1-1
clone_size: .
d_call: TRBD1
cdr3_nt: TGCGCCAGCGGAAACAGGGGGCATGGCACTGAAGCTTTCTTT
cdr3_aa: CASGNRGHGTEAFF

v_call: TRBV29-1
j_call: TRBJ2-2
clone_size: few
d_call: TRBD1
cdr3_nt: TGCAGCGGGGGACAGGGGACGAACACCGGGGAGCTGTTTTTT
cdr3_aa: CSGGQGTNTGELFF

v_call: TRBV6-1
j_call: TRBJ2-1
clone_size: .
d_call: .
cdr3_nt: TGTGCCAGCAGTGATGGAGGGAATGAGCAGTTCTTC
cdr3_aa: CASSDGGNEQFF

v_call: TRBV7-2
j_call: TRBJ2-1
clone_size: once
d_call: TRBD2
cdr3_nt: TGTGCCAGCAGCTGGACTAGCGGGAATGAGCAGTTCTTC
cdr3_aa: CASSWTSGNEQFF

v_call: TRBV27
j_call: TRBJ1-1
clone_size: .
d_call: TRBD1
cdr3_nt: TGTGCCAGCAGTTGGGGACAGTGGAACACTGAAGCTTTCTTT
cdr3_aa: CASSWGQWNTEAFF

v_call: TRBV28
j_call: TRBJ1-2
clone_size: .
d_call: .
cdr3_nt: TGTGCCAGCAGTTTATCAGTGGCCGGGGGAGGCTACACCTTC
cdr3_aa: CASSLSVAGGGYTF

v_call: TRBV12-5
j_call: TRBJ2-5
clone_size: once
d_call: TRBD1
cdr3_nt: TGTGCTAGTGACAACGGGACAGCGTACCAAGAGACCCAGTACTTC
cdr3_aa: CASDNGTAYQETQYF

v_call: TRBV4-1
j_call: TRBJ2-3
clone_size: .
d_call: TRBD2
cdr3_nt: TGCGCCAGCAGCCAAGAGTCCTCTAGCGGGAGGCAAGATACGCAGTATTTT
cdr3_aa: CASSQESSSGRQDTQYF

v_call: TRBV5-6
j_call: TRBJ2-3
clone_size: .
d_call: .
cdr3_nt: TGTGCCAGCGCCCGCACCTCGAGGTCCACAGATACGCAGTATTTT
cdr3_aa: CASARTSRSTDTQYF

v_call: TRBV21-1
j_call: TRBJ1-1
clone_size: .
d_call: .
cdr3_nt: TGTGCCAGCAGCTCGCCTGACACCAAAGCTTTCTTT
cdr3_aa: CASSSPDTKAFF

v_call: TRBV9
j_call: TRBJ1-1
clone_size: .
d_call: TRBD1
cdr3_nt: TGTGCCAGCAGCACCCAGACAGGGGCTGAAGCTTTCTTT
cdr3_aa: CASSTQTGAEAFF

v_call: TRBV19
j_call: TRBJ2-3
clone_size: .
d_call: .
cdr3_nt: TGTGCCAGTAAAGATACTAGCACAGATACGCAGTATTTT
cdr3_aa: CASKDTSTDTQYF

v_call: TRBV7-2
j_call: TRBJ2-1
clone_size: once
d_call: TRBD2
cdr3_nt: TGTGCCAGCAGCTTTGCGGGAGACGTGCAGTTCTTC
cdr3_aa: CASSFAGDVQFF

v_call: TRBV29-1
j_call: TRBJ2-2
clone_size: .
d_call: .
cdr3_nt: TGCAGCGTTGGAGCTGCAGGGGTCACCGGGGAGCTGTTTTTT
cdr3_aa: CSVGAAGVTGELFF

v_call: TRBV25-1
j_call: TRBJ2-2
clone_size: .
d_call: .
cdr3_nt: TGTGCCAGCAGCGCGACAGGTTTGAAAACCGGGGAGCTGTTTTTT
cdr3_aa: CASSATGLKTGELFF

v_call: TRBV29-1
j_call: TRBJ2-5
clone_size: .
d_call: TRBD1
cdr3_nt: TGCAGCGTTGCACAGGGGGCAGGTCAAGAGACCCAGTACTTC
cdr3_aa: CSVAQGAGQETQYF

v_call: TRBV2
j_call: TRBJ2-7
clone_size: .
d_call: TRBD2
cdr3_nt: TGTGCCAGCAGTGGTGGGAGGGAGGGCTCCTACGAGCAGTACTTC
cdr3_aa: CASSGGREGSYEQYF

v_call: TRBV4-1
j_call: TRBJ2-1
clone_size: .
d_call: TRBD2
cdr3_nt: TGCGCCAGCAGCCAAGGTCGGACTAGTGCCGGCAATGAGCAGTTCTTC
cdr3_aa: CASSQGRTSAGNEQFF

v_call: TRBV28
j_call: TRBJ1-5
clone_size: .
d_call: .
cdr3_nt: TGTGCCAGCAGATTGTCGAGAGATTATCAGCCCCAGCATTTT
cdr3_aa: CASRLSRDYQPQHF

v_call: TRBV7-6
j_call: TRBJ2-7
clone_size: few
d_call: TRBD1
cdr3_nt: TGTGCCAGCAGCCAAGGACAGGGCTTCGAGCAGTACTTC
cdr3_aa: CASSQGQGFEQYF

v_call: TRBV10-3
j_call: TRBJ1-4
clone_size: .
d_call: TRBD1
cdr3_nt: TGTGCCATCAGTGAGCCGACAGGGAATGAAAAACTGTTTTTT
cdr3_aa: CAISEPTGNEKLFF

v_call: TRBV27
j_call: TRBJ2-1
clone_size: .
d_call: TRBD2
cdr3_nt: TGTGCCAGCAGTCCCCGACTAGCGGGGGTTTACAATGAGCAGTTCTTC
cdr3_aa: CASSPRLAGVYNEQFF

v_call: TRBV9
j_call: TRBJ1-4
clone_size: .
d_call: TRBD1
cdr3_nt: TGTGCCAGCAGTGGACAGGGGGCGGGAGAAAAACTGTTTTTT
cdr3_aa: CASSGQGAGEKLFF

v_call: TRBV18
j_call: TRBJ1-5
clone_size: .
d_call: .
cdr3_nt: TGTGCCAGCTCCCTAGACATGGAGGGATATCAGCCCCAGCATTTT
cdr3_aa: CASSLDMEGYQPQHF

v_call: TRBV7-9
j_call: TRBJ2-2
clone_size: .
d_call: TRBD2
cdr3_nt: TGTGCCAGCAGCCCGACTAGCGGAAACACCGGGGAGCTGTTTTTT
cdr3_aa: CASSPTSGNTGELFF

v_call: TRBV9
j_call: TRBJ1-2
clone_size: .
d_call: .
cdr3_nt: TGTGCCAGCGTGCGCGGAAACTATGGCTACACCTTC
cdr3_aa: CASVRGNYGYTF

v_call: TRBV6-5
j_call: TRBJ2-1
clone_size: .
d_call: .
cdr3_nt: TGTGCCAGCAGTTATAGTGTGTCCTACAATGAGCAGTTCTTC
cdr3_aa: CASSYSVSYNEQFF

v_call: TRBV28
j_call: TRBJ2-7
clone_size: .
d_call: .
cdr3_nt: TGTGCCAGCACCACTTTAGGACAGACTGTCTACGAGCAGTACTTC
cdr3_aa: CASTTLGQTVYEQYF

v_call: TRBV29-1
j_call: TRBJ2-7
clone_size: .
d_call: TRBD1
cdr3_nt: TGCAGCGTTATTTCAACCCTCGACAGGGCTTTATACGAGCAGTACTTC
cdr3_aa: CSVISTLDRALYEQYF

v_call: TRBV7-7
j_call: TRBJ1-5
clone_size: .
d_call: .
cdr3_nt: TGTGCCAGCAGCCGTAGGCCAGGGGAGTGCAATCAGCCCCAGCATTTT
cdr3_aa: CASSRRPGECNQPQHF

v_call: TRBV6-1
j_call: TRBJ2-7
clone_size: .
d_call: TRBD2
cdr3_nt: TGTGCCAGCAGTGATCCGGGACTAAGCTCATACGAGCAGTACTTC
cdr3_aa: CASSDPGLSSYEQYF

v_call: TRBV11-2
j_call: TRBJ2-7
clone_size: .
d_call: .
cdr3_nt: TGTGCCAGCAGCTTAGATCTTTACGGAGGGCCAGGGTACGAGCAGTACTTC
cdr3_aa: CASSLDLYGGPGYEQYF

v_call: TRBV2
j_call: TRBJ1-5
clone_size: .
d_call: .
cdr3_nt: TGTGCCAGCAGTACGCAGGGGAAGGGCAATCAGCCCCAGCATTTT
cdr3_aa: CASSTQGKGNQPQHF

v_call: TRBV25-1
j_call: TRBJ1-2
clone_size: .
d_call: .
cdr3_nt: TGTGCCAGCAGTGAAAGGTCTAACGCAGTGGGGGGTGGCTACACCTTC
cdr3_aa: CASSERSNAVGGGYTF

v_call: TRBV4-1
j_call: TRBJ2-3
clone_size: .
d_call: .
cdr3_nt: TGCGCCAGCAGCCCGGGACTCCTAGCTACGCAGTATTTT
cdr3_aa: CASSPGLLATQYF

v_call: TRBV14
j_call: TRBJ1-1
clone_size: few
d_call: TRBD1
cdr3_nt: TGTGCCAGCAGCCAAGACGACAGGGGTTTTGGGAAGACTGAAGCTTTCTTT
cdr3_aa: CASSQDDRGFGKTEAFF

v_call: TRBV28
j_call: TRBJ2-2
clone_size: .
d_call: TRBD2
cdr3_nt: TGTGCCAGCAGACCTAGCGGGCTAAACACCGGGGAGCTGTTTTTT
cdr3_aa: CASRPSGLNTGELFF

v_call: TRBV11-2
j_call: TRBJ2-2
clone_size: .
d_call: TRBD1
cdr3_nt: TGTGCCAGCAGCTTAGACCCGGGACAGGGGGCTCCCGGGGAGCTGTTTTTT
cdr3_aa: CASSLDPGQGAPGELFF

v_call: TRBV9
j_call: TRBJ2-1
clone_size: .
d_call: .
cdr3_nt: TGTGCCAGCAGCCCCCTTACAGGGATCCACAATGAGCAGTTCTTC
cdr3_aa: CASSPLTGIHNEQFF

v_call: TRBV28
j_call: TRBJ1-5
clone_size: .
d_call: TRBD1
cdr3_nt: TGTGCCAGCAGTTTTTTAAAAGGGACAGGGCATCAGCCCCAGCATTTT
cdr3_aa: CASSFLKGTGHQPQHF